The T cell receptor (beta chain) described here comes from a study of monozygotic twins with inflammatory bowel disease. Study-level findings and limits: TCRbeta inverse Simpson diversity was decreased in IBD patients versus healthy co-twins.

TCRdb reprocessed the 5' RACE reads and keeps a single row for each CDR3 protein, giving no DNA. The sample table includes around 99,000 distinct CDR3 sequences. Points on this clonotype: Its antigen is unknown.

The CDR3 sequence is 15 residues long. Per the germline V gene, CDR1 is SEHNR and CDR2 is FQNEAQ (reference sequence). Material for sequencing was blood. The chain links TRBV7-9 to TRBJ1-1; the D call of TRBD1 rests on TCRdb alone, since no DNA is present to check it. The sequence came from a human donor with ulcerative colitis or Crohn's disease, or a healthy co-twin of an affected twin (not recorded which). The CDR3 protein is CASSLGQGATTEAFF. The complete variable domain, with remaining parts taken from reference TRBV7-9 and TRBJ1-1, reads DTGVSQNPRHKITKRGQNVTFRCDPISEHNRLYWYRQTLGQGPEFLTYFQNEAQLEKSRLLSDRFSAERPKGSFSTLEIQRTEQGDSAMYLCASSLGQGATTEAFFGQGTRLTVV.